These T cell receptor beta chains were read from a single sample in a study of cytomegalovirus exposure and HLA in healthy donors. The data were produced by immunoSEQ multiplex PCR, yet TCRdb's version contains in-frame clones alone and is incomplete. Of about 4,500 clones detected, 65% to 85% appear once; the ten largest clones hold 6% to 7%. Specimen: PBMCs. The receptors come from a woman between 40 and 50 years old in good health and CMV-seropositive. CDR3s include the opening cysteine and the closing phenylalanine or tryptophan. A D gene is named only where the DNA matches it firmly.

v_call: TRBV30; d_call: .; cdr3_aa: CAWSLRGDQPQHF
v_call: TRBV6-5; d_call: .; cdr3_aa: CASSYSGGMNTEAFF
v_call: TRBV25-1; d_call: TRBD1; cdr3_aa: CASSKTGSSYEQYF
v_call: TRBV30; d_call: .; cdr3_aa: CAWSVHEDNEQFF
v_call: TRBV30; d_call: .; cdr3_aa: CAWIPGRASYGYTF
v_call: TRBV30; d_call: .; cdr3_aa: CAWRGTYEQYF
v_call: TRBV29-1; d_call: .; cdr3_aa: CSVRDSNQPQHF
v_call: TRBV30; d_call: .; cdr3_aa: CAWSVSMHPGGPSNQPQHF
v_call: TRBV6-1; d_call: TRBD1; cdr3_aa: CASSGGQAHEQYF
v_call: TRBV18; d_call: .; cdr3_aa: CASSPEPNQPQHF
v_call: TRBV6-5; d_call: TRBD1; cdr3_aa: CASSSPGQGLNEQFF
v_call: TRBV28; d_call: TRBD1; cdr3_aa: CASSSRQGSNQPQHF
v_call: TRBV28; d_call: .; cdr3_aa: CASSYARGDTEAFF
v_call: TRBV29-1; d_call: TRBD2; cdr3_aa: CSVSKTSGGPEDTQYF
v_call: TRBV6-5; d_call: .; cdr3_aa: CASSYASGGGGETQYF
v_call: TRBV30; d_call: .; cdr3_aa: CAWSVRRSYGYTF
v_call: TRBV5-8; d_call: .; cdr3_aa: CASKGVVTVNQPQHF
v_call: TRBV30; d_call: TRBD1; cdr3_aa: CAWSGGTGVGQPQHF
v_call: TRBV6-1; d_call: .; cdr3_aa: CASTDKNSNQPQHF
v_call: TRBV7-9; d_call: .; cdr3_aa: CASNGQQNQPQHF
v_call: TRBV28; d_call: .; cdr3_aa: CASSPLGGNQPQHF
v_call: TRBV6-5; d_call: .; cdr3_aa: CASSYTIKDTQYF
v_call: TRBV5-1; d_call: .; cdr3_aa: CASSATTTQYEQYF
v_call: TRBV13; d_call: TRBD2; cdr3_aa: CASSLGREYNEQFF